The 11 T cell receptor beta chains in this list originate from one sample, sequenced in a study of cytomegalovirus exposure and HLA in healthy donors. A multiplex PCR was run with 60 Vbeta primers and 13 Jbeta primers. Profiled with immunoSEQ multiplex PCR; TCRdb holds only in-frame clones, not every one. The profile shows more than 130,000 clones, around 77% of them singletons. Source material: PBMCs. The receptors here all came from a man aged 25-40 years in good health and CMV-seronegative.

This clone was observed a single time. This chain connects TRBV7-9 to TRBJ2-1; the match to TRBD2 covers 10 bases. In germline, CDR1 is SEHNR, CDR2 FQNEAQ (reference sequence). V shed 5 bases, J shed 6 bases, and the junction held 7 bases outside the gene matches. The CDR3 runs to 15 residues. CDR3 coding DNA: TGTGCCAGCAGCCCGGCGGGACTAGCGCGCAATGAGCAGTTCTTC. It specifies CASSPAGLARNEQFF. Together with reference TRBV7-9 and TRBJ2-1, the CDR3 gives the full variable domain: DTGVSQNPRHKITKRGQNVTFRCDPISEHNRLYWYRQTLGQGPEFLTYFQNEAQLEKSRLLSDRFSAERPKGSFSTLEIQRTEQGDSAMYLCASSPAGLARNEQFFGPGTRLTVL.

This clone appeared a single time. The chain combines TRBV10-3 with TRBJ2-7, with TRBD2 identical over 11 bases. The V and J ends lost 3 bases and 2 bases, in that order; junction bases with no gene match: 3. Per germline, CDR1 ENHRY and CDR2 SYGVKD. This CDR3 contains 15 residues. CDR3 protein: CAISELAGGPYEQYF. In DNA, the CDR3 is TGTGCCATCAGTGAATTAGCGGGGGGGCCCTACGAGCAGTACTTC.

For the CDR3, the DNA is TGTGCCAGCAGCGCTTGGACTAGCGGGGCGGAGACCCAGTACTTC. Its translation is CASSAWTSGAETQYF. The V call is TRBV9, the J call TRBJ2-5, with 12 bases lining up with TRBD2. The CDR3 has 15 residues. Germline V CDR1 and CDR2: SGDLS, YYNGEE. The trim removed 3 bases at V and 5 bases at J, leaving 5 bases unmatched.

This clone has just a few counts. The CDR3 DNA reads TGTGCCAGCAGCCAAAACTACGAGCAGTACTTC. Protein product: CASSQNYEQYF. The chain employs TRBV6-5 and TRBJ2-7; D unclear. The germline CDR1 and CDR2 sequences are MNHEY and SVGAGI. The CDR3 length is 11 residues. The V end was cut by 6 bases, the J end by 3 bases, with 6 bases between.

This sequence joins TRBV28 and TRBJ1-1; D is unclear. Germline V lookup: CDR1 MDHEN, CDR2 SYDVKM. With 3 bases removed from V and 0 bases from J, the gap between germline ends came to 8 bases. This CDR3 comprises 14 residues. CDR3 DNA sequence: TGTGCCAGCAGTTTTGGCACCTTGAACACTGAAGCTTTCTTT. Its protein is CASSFGTLNTEAFF.

The genes are TRBV6-6 and TRBJ2-3, with 7 bases that match TRBD1. Germline V gives CDR1 MNHNY, CDR2 SVGAGI (reference sequence). The CDR3 covers 15 residues. V shed 2 bases, J shed 3 bases, and the junction held 5 bases outside the gene matches. The CDR3 DNA reads as TGTGCCAGCAGTTACCGACAGGGAAGGACAGATACGCAGTATTTT. It specifies CASSYRQGRTDTQYF.

V and J are TRBV6-5 and TRBJ2-1, with D maybe TRBD2 (6 bases). Germline CDR1 and CDR2: MNHEY and SVGAGI. Trimming removed 5 bases from V and 2 bases from J, with 10 bases in between. This CDR3 has 14 amino acids. The CDR3 nucleotides are TGTGCCAGCAGTAAGACTAGGCCCTACAATGAGCAGTTCTTC. Its translation is CASSKTRPYNEQFF.

This clone was seen once. The chain joins TRBV29-1 to TRBJ2-3; 9 bases agree with TRBD2. V shed 4 bases, J shed 4 bases, and the junction held 15 bases outside the gene matches. CDR1 and CDR2 from the germline V gene are SQVTM and ANQGSEA. The CDR3 spans 17 residues. DNA of the CDR3: TGCAGCGTTGTGAAAGCGGGAGGCCCAGCTGGGGCAGATACGCAGTATTTT. Translated: CSVVKAGGPAGADTQYF.

V and J are TRBV2 and TRBJ2-3; TRBD1 agrees at 8 bases. Germline V gene data show CDR1 as SNHLY and CDR2 as FYNNEI. V was pared by 6 bases and J by 2 bases, with 7 bases of the junction left unmatched. The CDR3 spans 15 residues. CDR3 coding DNA: TGTGCCAGCAGGCACCGGGACAGGAACACAGATACGCAGTATTTT. This encodes CASRHRDRNTDTQYF. Complete variable domain (other parts from reference TRBV2 and TRBJ2-3): EPEVTQTPSHQVTQMGQEVILRCVPISNHLYFYWYRQILGQKVEFLVSFYNNEISEKSEIFDDQFSVERPDGSNFTLKIRSTKLEDSAMYFCASRHRDRNTDTQYFGPGTRLTVL.

The chain has TRBV6-5 and TRBJ2-5, with TRBD1 matching 10 bases. The J call may be mistaken, given a closer DNA end match to TRBJ2-7. In germline, CDR1 is MNHEY, CDR2 SVGAGI. This CDR3 spans 13 amino acids. CDR3 in DNA: TGTGCCAGCAGTTCGACAGGGGGCCACGAGCAGTACTTC. It codes for CASSSTGGHEQYF.

The chain combines TRBV4-1 with TRBJ2-2; D is unclear. Trimming cost V 5 bases and J 5 bases, with 3 bases left between them. The CDR3 is 11 residues long. Germline values: CDR1 MGHRA, CDR2 YSYEKL. CDR3 amino acids: CASSVTGELFF. For the CDR3, the DNA is TGCGCCAGCAGCGTAACCGGGGAGCTGTTTTTT.